Given below is one T cell receptor (beta chain) in context. The entry originates in a study of blood T cell repertoires in COVID-19. The V gene's germline CDR1 is MDHEN and CDR2 SYDVKM. The junction had 6 bases not matched to a gene; V was cut back by 3 bases and J by 4 bases. This CDR3 region has 16 residues. TCRdb's table, derived via immunoSEQ multiplex PCR, lists solely in-frame clones and lacks some. The profile shows some 77,000 clones, around 91% of them singletons. V is TRBV28 and J is TRBJ1-2; 12 bases are a match to TRBD1. The TCR originated in a woman of 80 years or more with active or convalescent COVID-19. Sequencing input: peripheral blood. The CDR3 DNA sequence: TGTGCCAGCAGTTTGGGCGGGGGACAGGGGGCCTATGGCTACACCTTC. This codes for CASSLGGGQGAYGYTF.